This T cell receptor beta chain was sequenced in a study of CD8 T cells in Susac syndrome. Whole-study context: When their blood was taken, patients with Susac syndrome were therapy-naive, taking corticosteroids, or taking intravenous immunoglobulin alone. Study-wide points: In total CD8+ repertoires, sixteen Susac-specific public clones were detected, and CD8+ TEMRA repertoires contained five or six. Clonal expansion of CD8+ cells in Susac peaked in TEMRA cells (and in active patients).

cDNA came from approximately 0.5 to 1 ug RNA primed by random hexamers. MiXCR, run by TCRdb on the immunoSEQ multiplex PCR reads, gives a single entry per CDR3 protein. The sample shows 100,000 to 150,000 distinct CDR3 sequences, 90% to 95% of them seen only once. TEMRA cells were FACS-enriched, with CD8+ and CD4+ T cells isolated negatively. After removal of 7 bases from V and 3 bases from J, the junction contained 3 bases not matched to a gene. CDR3 size: 13 residues. The germline V gene has CDR1 GTSNPN and CDR2 SVGIG (reference sequence). This clonotype was observed a handful of times. The antigen is not known.

The receptor was isolated from a human donor with Susac syndrome. V usage is TRBV30 and J usage is TRBJ2-1; TRBD2 matches 10 bases. Sequenced material: CD8+ T cells from PBMCs. The CDR3 bases are TGTGCCTCTAGCGGGGGAAGCTACAATGAGCAGTTCTTC. The encoded protein is CASSGGSYNEQFF.